This passage covers 31 T cell receptor beta chains from one sample sequenced in a study of Ad26.COV2.S vaccination and SARS-CoV-2 variants. This table comes from immunoSEQ multiplex PCR, and its TCRdb copy is limited to in-frame clones, with some not included. The sample yields 300,000 to 350,000 clones, roughly 90% seen once. Treatment denoted: some 20 received Ad26.COV2.S at low or high dose, single or two shots; five or six received placebo; per-sample allocation not given. Sample collection was performed on day 63 after the first vaccine or placebo injection. Sequences were derived from peripheral blood, sampled in a trial of Ad26.COV2.S vaccine versus placebo. Source of these receptors: a person between 18 and 65 years old who received the Ad26.COV2.S COVID-19 vaccine or a placebo.

The V gene is TRBV18, the J gene TRBJ2-5, with a weak D call TRBD2 (5 bases). The CDR3 has 13 amino acids. The V end lost 3 bases, the J end lost 4 bases, and 9 bases lay between the germline ends. Germline CDR1 KGHSH, CDR2 LQKENI. As DNA, the CDR3 is TGTGCCAGCTCACCGGACTTTTCAGAGACCCAGTACTTC. This codes for CASSPDFSETQYF.

This clone was counted once. The chain joins TRBV6-6 to TRBJ2-2, with 9 bases identical to TRBD1. Germline V gives CDR1 MNHNY, CDR2 SVGAGI (reference sequence). The CDR3 loop spans 14 amino acids. V was clipped by 6 bases and J by 6 bases; unmatched bases: 5. The CDR3: CASRVQGAAGELFF. CDR3 in DNA: TGTGCCAGCAGGGTACAGGGGGCGGCCGGGGAGCTGTTTTTT.

This clone was detected only a few times. J is TRBJ1-6 and V is TRBV9; D gene ambiguous. The V gene's germline CDR1 is SGDLS and CDR2 YYNGEE. This CDR3 region has 15 residues. Trimming removed 0 bases at V and 0 bases at J, with 4 bases between. Here the CDR3 reads CASSVGGSYNSPLHF. CDR3 bases: TGTGCCAGCAGCGTAGGAGGCTCCTATAATTCACCCCTCCACTTT. Full variable domain (outside the CDR3, taken from reference TRBV9 and TRBJ1-6): DSGVTQTPKHLITATGQRVTLRCSPRSGDLSVYWYQQSLDQGLQFLIQYYNGEERAKGNILERFSAQQFPDLHSELNLSSLELGDSALYFCASSVGGSYNSPLHFGNGTRLTVT.

Only a few counts were recorded for this clone. The J gene is TRBJ1-2, the V gene TRBV7-9; D is possibly TRBD1 (5 bases). CDR3 length: 12 amino acids. The germline V gene has CDR1 SEHNR and CDR2 FQNEAQ (reference sequence). V was pared by 5 bases and J by 8 bases, with 12 bases between. The CDR3 coding sequence is TGTGCCAGCAGCGAAGGGGCTCCGGGCTACACCTTC. It is translated as CASSEGAPGYTF.

The V gene is TRBV7-2, the J gene TRBJ1-5; D might be TRBD1 (6 bases). The germline gives CDR1 SGHTA, CDR2 FQGNSA. V dropped 7 bases and J dropped 11 bases, with 24 bases sitting between them. This CDR3 spans 15 amino acids. The CDR3 DNA reads TGTGCCAGCACACGGAGCAACCAATTGGGGGCGGCCCAGCATTTT. Encoded protein: CASTRSNQLGAAQHF.

The table lists this clone with a few counts. The chain is built from TRBV7-9 and TRBJ1-5; D is unresolved. The CDR3 extends over 12 amino acids. The ends were cut back, 4 bases at V and 1 base at J, with 2 bases in the middle. Germline assignment: CDR1 SEHNR and CDR2 FQNEAQ (reference sequence). CDR3 sequence: CASSYSNQPQHF. The CDR3, as DNA: TGTGCCAGCAGCTACAGCAATCAGCCCCAGCATTTT.

The chain combines TRBV6-5 with TRBJ2-7; 7 nucleotides match TRBD2. This CDR3 contains 12 residues. Losses at the gene ends were 9 bases for V and 7 bases for J; bases not matched to a gene: 9. Germline CDR1 MNHEY, CDR2 SVGAGI. CDR3 DNA sequence: TGTGCCAGGGGAGGGCCGAAGGAAGAGCAGTACGTC. Translating gives CARGGPKEEQYV.

This sequence joins TRBV19 and TRBJ1-2; 8 bases are shared with TRBD1. The CDR3 extends over 14 amino acids. The germline CDR1 and CDR2 sequences are LNHDA and SQIVND (reference sequence). V lost 4 bases, J lost 4 bases, and 5 bases stayed unmatched. The CDR3 bases are TGTGCCAGTAGTAGATCGACAGGGGTCTATGGCTACACCTTC. It translates to CASSRSTGVYGYTF.

The V call is TRBV27, the J call TRBJ1-1; possibly TRBD1 for D (5 bases). The ends were cut back, 5 bases at V and 4 bases at J, with 14 bases in the middle. Germline V gene sequence: CDR1 MNHEY, CDR2 SMNVEV (reference sequence). This CDR3 spans 14 amino acids. As DNA, the CDR3 is TGTGCCAGCAGTGCAACCCCGGGGGGCACTGAAGCTTTCTTT. It translates to CASSATPGGTEAFF.

The J gene is TRBJ1-1, the V gene TRBV4-3; tentatively, D is TRBD1 (5 bases). Trimming cost V 0 bases and J 5 bases, with 13 bases left between them. The CDR3 runs 15 residues. The V gene's germline CDR1 is LGHNA and CDR2 YSLEER. CDR3 DNA sequence: TGCGCCAGCAGCCAAGATTTTCAGGGTAATACTGAAGCTTTCTTT. It translates to CASSQDFQGNTEAFF.

V gene TRBV6-5 combines with J gene TRBJ1-2, with 7 bases aligning to TRBD1. CDR3 length equals 16 residues. The V gene's germline CDR1 is MNHEY and CDR2 SVGAGI. V was clipped by 4 bases and J by 0 bases; unmatched bases: 8. As DNA, the CDR3 is TGTGCCAGCAGTTCTGAGGGGGCGCCTCCTAACTATGGCTACACCTTC. Protein product: CASSSEGAPPNYGYTF.

This chain uses TRBV7-8 with TRBJ1-1; D call uncertain. CDR1 is SGHVS, CDR2 FQNEAQ, per germline. V lost 5 bases and J 4 bases, leaving 8 bases between the germline ends. The CDR3 contains 12 residues. CDR3 region: CASSPPFTEAFF. In DNA, the CDR3 is TGTGCCAGCAGCCCCCCTTTCACTGAAGCTTTCTTT.

V is TRBV6-2 or TRBV6-3 and J is TRBJ1-1; 9 nucleotides agree with TRBD1. The CDR3 totals 14 residues. The germline V gene encodes CDR1 MNHEY and CDR2 SVGEGT. V shed 4 bases, J shed 4 bases, and the junction held 4 bases outside the gene matches. The CDR3, as DNA: TGTGCCAGCAGTTGGGGACAGGGAGGCACTGAAGCTTTCTTT. Amino acid sequence: CASSWGQGGTEAFF.

The V gene is TRBV6-1, the J gene TRBJ1-4, with D possibly TRBD1 on 5 matching bases. Deletions cut 3 bases from V and 3 bases from J, with 17 bases between. This CDR3 spans 17 amino acids. The V gene's germline CDR1 is MNHNS and CDR2 SASEGT. In DNA form, the CDR3 reads TGTGCCAGCAGTGAGCGGCAGGGCTGGGATTCTAATGAAAAACTGTTTTTT. Its protein product is CASSERQGWDSNEKLFF.

The chain combines TRBV6-6 with TRBJ2-5, with a possible D match to TRBD2 (6 bases). V shed 2 bases and J shed 6 bases, with 19 bases lying between them. The CDR3 extends over 16 amino acids. CDR1 and CDR2 (germline): MNHNY, SVGAGI (reference sequence). The CDR3 sequence is CASSYPNRENTKTQYF. The CDR3 DNA sequence: TGTGCCAGCAGTTACCCTAATCGGGAGAATACTAAGACCCAGTACTTC.

The CDR3 DNA reads as TGTGCCAGCAGGGCTAGTGGGGGGAGTGGGACTGAAGCTTTCTTT. It codes for CASRASGGSGTEAFF. V is TRBV7-8 and J is TRBJ1-1; D might be TRBD1 (5 bases). CDR1 is SGHVS, CDR2 FQNEAQ, per germline. The CDR3 length is 15 residues. Trimming stripped 6 bases from V and 5 bases from J, with 19 bases between. Using reference TRBV7-8 and TRBJ1-1 for the parts outside the CDR3, the full variable domain is GAGVSQSPRYKVAKRGQDVALRCDPISGHVSLFWYQQALGQGPEFLTYFQNEAQLDKSGLPSDRFFAERPEGSVSTLKIQRTQQEDSAVYLCASRASGGSGTEAFFGQGTRLTVV.

The chain employs TRBV19 and TRBJ2-1; D ambiguous. The CDR3 is made up of 19 amino acids. Germline CDR1 LNHDA, CDR2 SQIVND (reference sequence). Deletions cut 0 bases from V and 8 bases from J, with 26 bases between. CDR3 in amino acids: CASSIDADIGQTPWDEQFF. CDR3 sequence (DNA): TGTGCCAGTAGTATAGATGCGGATATAGGGCAAACGCCCTGGGATGAGCAGTTCTTC. The entire variable domain, with the rest obtained from reference TRBV19 and TRBJ2-1, is as follows: DGGITQSPKYLFRKEGQNVTLSCEQNLNHDAMYWYRQDPGQGLRLIYYSQIVNDFQKGDIAEGYSVSREKKESFPLTVTSAQKNPTAFYLCASSIDADIGQTPWDEQFFGPGTRLTVL.

J is TRBJ1-3 and V is TRBV14, with D unresolved. This CDR3 is built from 17 residues. Germline CDR1 SGHDN, CDR2 FVKESK. V was pared by 0 bases and J by 3 bases, with 15 bases between. CDR3 DNA: TGTGCCAGCAGCCAAGATAGGTCCCTCGAATTTGGAAACACCATATATTTT. This translates into CASSQDRSLEFGNTIYF.

The genes are TRBV29-1 and TRBJ1-3, with 12 bases aligning to TRBD1. Germline V CDR1 and CDR2: SQVTM, ANQGSEA. Unmatched junction bases numbered 7, after V lost 6 bases and J lost 7 bases. The CDR3 runs 14 residues. The CDR3 coding sequence is TGCAGCGTAGCCGGGACAGGGGGCGCGAACACCATATATTTT. It is translated as CSVAGTGGANTIYF.

This chain links TRBV3-1 (or the pseudogene TRBV3-2) with TRBJ1-2; weak D call: TRBD1 (5 bases). The CDR3 is 15 residues long. The germline V gene encodes CDR1 LGHDT and CDR2 YNNKEL (reference sequence). V lost 4 bases to trimming and J lost 5 bases, with 17 bases between them. CDR3 nucleotide sequence: TGTGCCAGCAGCCTCTCAGGAGGGGTCGGATATGGCTACACCTTC. Translated, it gives CASSLSGGVGYGYTF.

This chain links TRBV25-1 with TRBJ2-5; unclear D gene. Germline CDR1 and CDR2: MGHDK and SYGVNS. The ends were cut back, 2 bases at V and 7 bases at J, with 11 bases in the middle. The CDR3 totals 13 residues. CDR3 sequence reads: CASSENGRTTQYF. The CDR3, as DNA: TGTGCCAGCAGTGAAAATGGACGGACGACCCAGTACTTC. Together with reference TRBV25-1 and TRBJ2-5, the CDR3 gives the full variable domain: EADIYQTPRYLVIGTGKKITLECSQTMGHDKMYWYQQDPGMELHLIHYSYGVNSTEKGDLSSESTVSRIRTEHFPLTLESARPSHTSQYLCASSENGRTTQYFGPGTRLLVL.

J is TRBJ1-1 and V is TRBV28, with TRBD1 as a possible D gene (5 bases). In germline, CDR1 is MDHEN, CDR2 SYDVKM. The CDR3 covers 11 residues. V was pared by 7 bases and J by 11 bases, with 14 bases between. The CDR3 spells CASTFGARAFF. Written as DNA, the CDR3 is TGTGCCAGCACTTTTGGGGCGAGGGCTTTCTTT.

The chain carries TRBV7-8 and TRBJ2-2; D possibly corresponds to TRBD1 (6 bases). The length of the CDR3 is 16 residues. V shed 4 bases and J shed 1 base, with 13 bases lying between them. Germline CDR1 reads SGHVS; CDR2 reads FQNEAQ. CDR3 in amino acids: CASSSFKGQNTGELFF. DNA of the CDR3: TGTGCCAGCAGCTCTTTCAAGGGACAGAACACCGGGGAGCTGTTTTTT.

The CDR3 spells CASSSPYNEQFF. Written as DNA, the CDR3 is TGTGCCAGCAGCTCCCCTTACAATGAGCAGTTCTTC. The chain combines TRBV13 with TRBJ2-1; D is unresolved. CDR3 length: 12 residues. The V gene lost 4 bases and the J gene lost 4 bases, with 5 bases spanning the gap. CDR1 is PRHDT and CDR2 is FYEKMQ in the germline V gene (reference sequence).

V usage is TRBV18 and J usage is TRBJ1-1, with D hard to call. CDR1 KGHSH and CDR2 LQKENI come from the germline V gene. V was shortened by 4 bases and J by 10 bases, with 16 bases between the two germline ends. This CDR3 contains 13 residues. In DNA form, the CDR3 reads TGTGCCAGCTCACAGGGTCCCCACCCTGCAGCTTTCTTT. It specifies CASSQGPHPAAFF.

The gene calls are TRBV4-1 and TRBJ1-2; no clear D. This CDR3 has 14 residues. Trimming cost V 1 base and J 3 bases, with 9 bases left between them. Per the germline V gene, CDR1 is MGHRA and CDR2 is YSYEKL. The chain's CDR3 is CASSQVGVYYGYTF. The CDR3 nucleotides read TGCGCCAGCAGCCAAGTCGGAGTTTACTATGGCTACACCTTC.

This chain connects TRBV12-3 or TRBV12-4 to TRBJ2-3; TRBD2 matches 13 bases. The ends lost 10 bases at V and 7 bases at J; junction bases unmatched: 5. The CDR3 contains 13 residues. CDR3 sequence: CATRLAGGYTQYF. CDR3 nucleotide sequence: TGTGCCACCCGACTAGCGGGAGGTTATACGCAGTATTTT.

V and J are TRBV30 and TRBJ1-6; D is undetermined. Trimming left V 0 bases short and J 7 bases short, with 7 bases between. The CDR3 extends over 13 amino acids. Germline V CDR1 and CDR2: GTSNPN, SVGIG (reference sequence). CDR3 sequence (DNA): TGTGCCTGGAGTGTACAGAGCAATTCACCCCTCCACTTT. Translation gives CAWSVQSNSPLHF.

The chain employs TRBV5-1 and TRBJ2-5; D gene ambiguous. Looked up from germline, CDR1 is SGHRS and CDR2 is YFSETQ. The CDR3 sequence is 13 residues long. With 5 bases removed from V and 0 bases from J, the gap between germline ends came to 8 bases. The CDR3 sequence is CASRTDNQETQYF. The DNA for the CDR3 is TGCGCCAGCAGGACCGACAACCAAGAGACCCAGTACTTC.

The chain carries TRBV24-1 and TRBJ1-1; D call uncertain. Deletions cut 7 bases from V and 6 bases from J, with 29 bases between. The germline V gene encodes CDR1 KGHDR and CDR2 SFDVKD. The CDR3 is 18 residues long. CDR3 residues: CATSPGQWSPSKVPEAFF. CDR3 sequence (DNA): TGTGCCACCAGCCCCGGGCAGTGGTCACCGTCGAAAGTTCCTGAAGCTTTCTTT.

The chain recombines TRBV25-1 with TRBJ1-3, with 7 positions matching TRBD1. The length of the CDR3 is 15 residues. The V gene end was trimmed by 3 bases and the J gene end by 7 bases; junction bases not matched to a gene: 9. CDR1 is MGHDK and CDR2 is SYGVNS in the germline V gene. In nucleotides, the CDR3 is TGTGCCAGCAGTGACTACACAGGGGTAACGAACACCATATATTTT. Residues: CASSDYTGVTNTIYF.